Below, 11 T cell receptor beta chains from the same sample are listed, as sequenced in a study of glioma-infiltrating T cells after dendritic cell vaccination. The repertoire was sequenced with immunoSEQ multiplex PCR; TCRdb's copy has only in-frame clones and lacks some. The sample has fewer than 110,000 clones, approximately 80% seen once; the top ten hold over 9.5%. This specimen was blood, taken before dendritic cell vaccination. The receptor set was obtained from a human donor with glioblastoma.

This chain connects TRBV19 to TRBJ1-1; D unresolved. Looked up from germline, CDR1 is LNHDA and CDR2 is SQIVND (reference sequence). V lost 7 bases and J 0 bases, leaving 9 bases between the germline ends. The CDR3 runs 13 residues. The CDR3 nucleotides are TGTGCCAGTACCCTCTTTATGAACACTGAAGCTTTCTTT. Residues: CASTLFMNTEAFF. Variable domain in full (rest from reference TRBV19 and TRBJ1-1): DGGITQSPKYLFRKEGQNVTLSCEQNLNHDAMYWYRQDPGQGLRLIYYSQIVNDFQKGDIAEGYSVSREKKESFPLTVTSAQKNPTAFYLCASTLFMNTEAFFGQGTRLTVV.

The J gene is TRBJ2-5, the V gene TRBV19; possibly TRBD1 for D (6 bases). V dropped 6 bases and J dropped 1 base, with 9 bases sitting between them. Germline V gene sequence: CDR1 LNHDA, CDR2 SQIVND (reference sequence). This CDR3 is built from 13 residues. CDR3 loop: CASRMTGQETQYF. The CDR3 DNA reads as TGTGCCAGTAGGATGACAGGCCAAGAGACCCAGTACTTC.

The chain has TRBV5-1 and TRBJ1-2; 7 positions agree with TRBD1. The V and J ends lost 0 bases and 5 bases, in that order; junction bases with no gene match: 7. The CDR3 consists of 15 residues. Germline CDR1 reads SGHRS; CDR2 reads YFSETQ. CDR3 in amino acids: CASSLVQGGRYGYTF. For the CDR3, the DNA is TGCGCCAGCAGCTTGGTGCAGGGGGGCAGGTATGGCTACACCTTC.

The V and J genes are TRBV5-1 and TRBJ2-1; possibly TRBD1 for D (6 bases). The germline gives CDR1 SGHRS, CDR2 YFSETQ. This CDR3 spans 15 amino acids. Trimming cost V 4 bases and J 4 bases, with 15 bases left between them. CDR3 loop: CASSIGDIGYNEQFF. Written as DNA, the CDR3 is TGCGCCAGCAGCATAGGGGACATAGGTTACAATGAGCAGTTCTTC.

J is TRBJ2-7 and V is TRBV5-4, with D possibly matching TRBD2 (6 bases). CDR1 is SGHNT, CDR2 YYREEE, per germline (reference sequence). With 2 bases removed from V and 2 bases from J, the gap between germline ends came to 8 bases. The CDR3 runs 13 residues. CDR3 in amino acids: CASSFWGAYEQYF. In DNA form, the CDR3 reads TGTGCCAGCAGCTTTTGGGGGGCCTACGAGCAGTACTTC.

This sequence joins TRBV11-2 and TRBJ1-1; a weak D match, TRBD1 (6 bases). The CDR3 is made up of 19 amino acids. The V end was cut by 2 bases, the J end by 0 bases, with 22 bases between. Per germline, CDR1 SGHAT and CDR2 FQNNGV. The CDR3 here is CASSLKQRQGRHMNTEAFF. The CDR3 coding sequence is TGTGCCAGCAGCTTAAAACAGCGGCAGGGGCGCCACATGAACACTGAAGCTTTCTTT.

The gene calls are TRBV27 and TRBJ1-1; D call uncertain. CDR1 is MNHEY and CDR2 is SMNVEV in the germline V gene (reference sequence). V was trimmed by 6 bases and J by 1 base, leaving 12 bases between them. The CDR3 has 14 amino acids. In DNA form, the CDR3 reads TGTGCCAGCAGGAGTAGGCCGGGGAACACTGAAGCTTTCTTT. This translates into CASRSRPGNTEAFF.

V usage is TRBV4-2 and J usage is TRBJ2-7; 9 bases are shared with TRBD2. The V gene end was trimmed by 4 bases and the J gene end by 2 bases; junction bases not matched to a gene: 6. Germline V gene sequence: CDR1 LGHNA, CDR2 YNFKEQ. This CDR3 is 15 amino acids long. The CDR3 bases are TGTGCCAGCAGCCCAGTCATAGCGGGGGCCTACGAGCAGTACTTC. Protein: CASSPVIAGAYEQYF.

The chain is built from TRBV27 and TRBJ2-1; possibly TRBD1 for D (5 bases). V lost 5 bases and J 7 bases, leaving 15 bases between the germline ends. CDR3 size: 14 residues. Germline CDR1 reads MNHEY; CDR2 reads SMNVEV (reference sequence). CDR3 region: CASSKGNRGNEQFF. The CDR3 DNA is TGTGCCAGCAGTAAGGGGAATCGTGGGAATGAGCAGTTCTTC.

The CDR3 sequence is CASTSLTGSYNEQFF. CDR3 DNA sequence: TGTGCCAGCACCTCGCTGACGGGGTCCTACAATGAGCAGTTCTTC. The chain recombines TRBV7-2 with TRBJ2-1; the D gene is possibly TRBD2 (5 bases). Per the germline V gene, CDR1 is SGHTA and CDR2 is FQGNSA. The CDR3 loop spans 15 amino acids. V shed 7 bases and J shed 1 base, with 14 bases lying between them.

J is TRBJ2-5 and V is TRBV19, with TRBD1 identical over 10 bases. The V gene end was trimmed by 5 bases and the J gene end by 4 bases; junction bases not matched to a gene: 4. The CDR3 consists of 14 residues. Per germline, CDR1 LNHDA and CDR2 SQIVND (reference sequence). In nucleotides, the CDR3 is TGTGCCAGTAGTTCCTGGACAGGGGGAGAGACCCAGTACTTC. The encoded protein is CASSSWTGGETQYF. Full variable domain (missing parts from reference TRBV19 and TRBJ2-5): DGGITQSPKYLFRKEGQNVTLSCEQNLNHDAMYWYRQDPGQGLRLIYYSQIVNDFQKGDIAEGYSVSREKKESFPLTVTSAQKNPTAFYLCASSSWTGGETQYFGPGTRLLVL.